Shown below are 23 T cell receptor beta chains from a single sample sequenced in a study of post-analysis software for immune sequencing data. The TCR beta cDNA libraries carried unique molecular identifiers. One entry per CDR3 protein results from TCRdb running MiXCR on the PCR reads. This sample has approximately 570,000 distinct CDR3 sequences, with 44% found just once. Broader study findings: Four or five TRBV segments were significantly more frequent in patients than in controls. TRBV5-6, TRBV5-1 and TRBV20-1 were among these segments.

These receptors have no known antigen. Sequences were obtained from blood. Every receptor here comes from a girl between 10 and 17 years old with multiple sclerosis.

Regarding this clonotype: An end of the junction does not agree with germline; a read error may underlie this. This sequence joins TRBV10-3 and TRBJ1-4, with TRBD1 matching over 9 bases. The germline CDR1 and CDR2 sequences are ENHRY and SYGVKD. The CDR3 runs 15 residues. The CDR3 DNA reads as TGTGCCATCAGTCTGGACAGGGGATCGGAGGAAAGACTGTTTTTT. Translating gives CAISLDRGSEERLFF.

This clonotype was picked up one time. V and J are TRBV7-2 and TRBJ2-5; the D gene is possibly TRBD1 (5 bases). The CDR3 extends over 15 amino acids. Trimming shortened V by 3 bases and J by 0 bases, and 11 bases separated the two germline ends. Germline CDR1 reads SGHTA; CDR2 reads FQGNSA. CDR3 sequence reads: CASSFRGGYQETQYF. Here the CDR3 DNA reads TGTGCCAGCAGCTTTAGGGGCGGTTACCAAGAGACCCAGTACTTC.

This chain joins TRBV5-1 and TRBJ2-1; 7 bases line up with TRBD1. V was pared by 1 base and J by 6 bases, with 4 bases of the junction left unmatched. Germline CDR1 and CDR2: SGHRS and YFSETQ. The CDR3 runs 14 residues. The CDR3 nucleotides read TGCGCCAGCAGCTTGACAGGGGCGCGCAATGAGCAGTTCTTC. Translated: CASSLTGARNEQFF.

The V and J genes are TRBV19 and TRBJ1-4, with 7 bases lining up with TRBD1. The CDR3 totals 13 residues. J gave up 7 bases and V 9 bases, and 8 bases lay outside the gene matches. The germline gives CDR1 LNHDA, CDR2 SQIVND (reference sequence). Here the CDR3 DNA reads TGTGCCAGCGGGGACAGTTTCCCTGAAAAACTGTTTTTT. The encoded protein is CASGDSFPEKLFF. The complete variable domain, with remaining parts taken from reference TRBV19 and TRBJ1-4, reads DGGITQSPKYLFRKEGQNVTLSCEQNLNHDAMYWYRQDPGQGLRLIYYSQIVNDFQKGDIAEGYSVSREKKESFPLTVTSAQKNPTAFYLCASGDSFPEKLFFGSGTQLSVL.

The chain carries TRBV2 and TRBJ2-7, with a tentative D call TRBD2 (5 bases). There are 13 residues in the CDR3. Trimming pared 5 bases from V and 0 bases from J, leaving 8 bases between. Per germline, CDR1 SNHLY and CDR2 FYNNEI. The CDR3 loop is CASSSGYSYEQYF. In DNA form, the CDR3 reads TGTGCCAGCAGTAGCGGTTACTCCTACGAGCAGTACTTC.

This chain uses TRBV3-1 with TRBJ2-7; D may be TRBD2 (6 bases). This CDR3 region has 15 residues. Trimming removed 4 bases at V and 0 bases at J, with 13 bases between. The germline V gene has CDR1 LGHDT and CDR2 YNNKEL (reference sequence). The CDR3 sequence is CASSLRDGSSYEQYF. In DNA, the CDR3 is TGTGCCAGCAGCCTTAGGGACGGGAGCTCCTACGAGCAGTACTTC.

The chain couples TRBV24-1 to TRBJ2-3; D might be TRBD2 (5 bases). In germline, CDR1 is KGHDR, CDR2 SFDVKD. CDR3 length equals 11 residues. Trimming cost V 12 bases and J 4 bases, with 10 bases left between them. The CDR3 here is CACQAADTQYF. Here the CDR3 DNA reads TGTGCCTGCCAAGCGGCAGATACGCAGTATTTT.

This sequence joins TRBV7-9 and TRBJ2-3, with D unclear. The CDR3 extends over 12 amino acids. Germline V lookup: CDR1 SEHNR, CDR2 FQNEAQ (reference sequence). Trimming took 2 bases from V and 5 from J, leaving 5 bases between them. DNA for the CDR3: TGTGCCAGCAGCTTAAATATAGATACGCAGTATTTT. Its protein is CASSLNIDTQYF.

The rearrangement uses TRBV27 and TRBJ2-7; D is possibly TRBD1 or TRBD2 (6 bases each). CDR1 MNHEY and CDR2 SMNVEV come from the germline V gene (reference sequence). This CDR3 comprises 14 residues. The V end was cut by 2 bases, the J end by 2 bases, with 10 bases between. CDR3 sequence: CASSLRGPTYEQYF. In DNA form, the CDR3 reads TGTGCCAGCAGTTTACGGGGGCCCACCTACGAGCAGTACTTC.

The chain recombines TRBV12-3 or TRBV12-4 with TRBJ2-1, with 7 bases fitting TRBD2. This CDR3 contains 16 residues. V shed 5 bases, J shed 4 bases, and the junction held 11 bases outside the gene matches. The CDR3 spells CASSPLRASGYNEQFF. The CDR3 DNA reads TGTGCCAGCAGTCCCTTAAGGGCTAGCGGTTACAATGAGCAGTTCTTC.

The gene calls are TRBV7-6 and TRBJ2-5, with D maybe TRBD2 (6 bases). CDR3 size: 16 residues. CDR1 is SGHVS and CDR2 is FNYEAQ in the germline V gene. V was shortened by 5 bases and J by 1 base, with 17 bases between the two germline ends. The CDR3 DNA sequence: TGTGCCAGCAGCATCTTAGCGGCCACCCTCCAAGAGACCCAGTACTTC. Translation gives CASSILAATLQETQYF.

The genes are TRBV29-1 and TRBJ2-5; D remains ambiguous. The CDR3 has 14 amino acids. V lost 6 bases to trimming and J lost 1 base, with 15 bases between them. Germline values: CDR1 SQVTM, CDR2 ANQGSEA. Written as DNA, the CDR3 is TGCAGCGTGGCCCGAGGATCTCCCCAAGAGACCCAGTACTTC. Translation gives CSVARGSPQETQYF.

This clonotype appeared once. CDR3 DNA: TGTGCCAGCGGAATCTCTGGGGCCAACGTCCTGACTTTC. Protein product: CASGISGANVLTF. The chain joins TRBV3-1 to TRBJ2-6, with no clear D. CDR1 and CDR2 (germline): LGHDT, YNNKEL (reference sequence). This CDR3 spans 13 amino acids. Trimming shortened V by 8 bases and J by 0 bases, and 5 bases separated the two germline ends.

This clonotype was picked up one time. The V call is TRBV28, the J call TRBJ2-1; TRBD2 matches 13 bases. Germline CDR1 is MDHEN and CDR2 is SYDVKM. CDR3 size: 15 residues. V dropped 6 bases and J dropped 9; count of bases not matched to a gene: 8. In DNA form, the CDR3 reads TGTGCCAGCAGACTAGCGGGAGGGCCTTTGATTGAGCAGTTCTTC. It codes for CASRLAGGPLIEQFF.

There are a few counts of this clonotype. The V call is TRBV29-1, the J call TRBJ2-3; 7 bases are a match to TRBD2. CDR1 and CDR2 (germline): SQVTM, ANQGSEA. The ends lost 8 bases at V and 6 bases at J; junction bases unmatched: 14. The CDR3 is 14 residues long. DNA of the CDR3: TGCAGCATGGCCGGGGACGGGAGGACGGATACGCAGTATTTT. This gives the protein CSMAGDGRTDTQYF.

This chain links TRBV12-3 or TRBV12-4 with TRBJ1-2; 7 nucleotides align to TRBD1. CDR3 length: 13 residues. J was trimmed by 5 bases and V by 7 bases; bases with no gene match: 7. The CDR3 nucleotides read TGTGCCAGCACCCAGACAGGGTGGTATGGCTACACCTTC. Its translation: CASTQTGWYGYTF.

The chain recombines TRBV29-1 with TRBJ2-3; 10 bases match TRBD1. CDR3 size: 14 residues. From germline, CDR1 is SQVTM and CDR2 ANQGSEA. V lost 6 bases to trimming and J lost 1 base; unmatched junction nucleotides: 4. The CDR3 bases are TGCAGCGTCTGGGACAGGGGAGGCACAGATACGCAGTATTTT. Protein sequence: CSVWDRGGTDTQYF.

V gene TRBV3-1 combines with J gene TRBJ1-2; the D is unclear. V was pared by 0 bases and J by 4 bases, with 12 bases between. Germline loops: CDR1 LGHDT, CDR2 YNNKEL (reference sequence). CDR3 length: 15 amino acids. The CDR3 is CASSQDRVGGYGYTF. The CDR3 nucleotides read TGTGCCAGCAGCCAAGATAGGGTAGGCGGCTATGGCTACACCTTC.

The chain recombines TRBV27 with TRBJ1-5; TRBD1 aligns across 12 bases. The V gene end was trimmed by 5 bases and the J gene end by 3 bases; junction bases not matched to a gene: 11. The CDR3 contains 18 residues. Germline CDR1 and CDR2: MNHEY and SMNVEV (reference sequence). The CDR3 DNA is TGTGCCAGCAGTCCCTGGGACAGGGGGCGCTTGGTCAATCAGCCCCAGCATTTT. This translates into CASSPWDRGRLVNQPQHF.

This clonotype was detected only a few times. The rearrangement joins TRBV3-1 to TRBJ2-3, with 16 bases matching TRBD2. J gave up 5 bases and V 5 bases, and 4 bases lay outside the gene matches. Germline V gene lookup returns CDR1 LGHDT and CDR2 YNNKEL (reference sequence). The CDR3 covers 16 residues. In DNA form, the CDR3 reads TGTGCCAGCAGCGGGACTAGCGGGAGGGCAGTAGATACGCAGTATTTT. Translated: CASSGTSGRAVDTQYF.

This rearrangement joins TRBV6-6 to TRBJ2-5; no definite D call. From germline, CDR1 is MNHNY and CDR2 SVGAGI (reference sequence). The ends were cut back, 5 bases at V and 7 bases at J, with 11 bases in the middle. The length of the CDR3 is 12 residues. CDR3 sequence: CASSDQVATQYF. The CDR3 DNA sequence: TGTGCCAGCAGTGACCAAGTCGCGACCCAGTACTTC.

This clonotype was counted only a few times. The chain employs TRBV5-1 and TRBJ1-2; possible D gene TRBD1, 6 bases. The CDR3 has 16 amino acids. The germline V gene has CDR1 SGHRS and CDR2 YFSETQ. V dropped 4 bases and J dropped 4 bases, with 20 bases sitting between them. CDR3 coding DNA: TGCGCCAGCAGCCTAACAGGGATCCTTGATTCCTATGGCTACACCTTC. Encoded protein: CASSLTGILDSYGYTF.

The chain is built from TRBV12-3 or TRBV12-4 and TRBJ1-4, with 7 bases that match TRBD1. The CDR3 has 15 residues. V shed 6 bases and J 4 bases; nucleotides not matched to a gene: 8. The CDR3: CASREKGQFNEKLFF. The CDR3, as DNA: TGTGCCAGCAGAGAGAAGGGACAGTTTAATGAAAAACTGTTTTTT.